The 25 T cell receptor beta chains given below trace back to one sample, sequenced in a study of OX40 agonist ivuxolimab in advanced cancers. Generated by immunoSEQ multiplex PCR, the TCRdb table keeps only in-frame clones and is missing some. The sample lists 91,000 or so clones, approximately 95% occurring once. The sample was CD4+ or CD8+ T cells sorted from blood, taken in a trial of the OX40 agonist ivuxolimab. Receptor source: an adult with an advanced solid tumor such as melanoma, head and neck, liver or kidney cancer.

The chain joins TRBV19 to TRBJ1-4, with D maybe TRBD1 (5 bases). Germline loops: CDR1 LNHDA, CDR2 SQIVND (reference sequence). V was pared by 6 bases and J by 8 bases, with 16 bases between. CDR3 size: 14 residues. CDR3: CASRGRTRREKLFF. In DNA, the CDR3 is TGTGCCAGTAGGGGGCGGACGCGCCGCGAAAAACTGTTTTTT.

J is TRBJ1-2 and V is TRBV7-2; 8 positions match TRBD1. CDR1 is SGHTA and CDR2 is FQGNSA in the germline V gene. V was clipped by 0 bases and J by 6 bases; unmatched bases: 15. CDR3 length: 18 residues. The CDR3: CASSLALRTGRSADGYTF. In nucleotides, the CDR3 is TGTGCCAGCAGCTTAGCGCTTCGGACAGGGAGAAGTGCTGATGGCTACACCTTC. The variable domain in full, completed from reference TRBV7-2 and TRBJ1-2, reads GAGVSQSPSNKVTEKGKDVELRCDPISGHTALYWYRQSLGQGLEFLIYFQGNSAPDKSGLPSDRFSAERTGGSVSTLTIQRTQQEDSAVYLCASSLALRTGRSADGYTFGSGTRLTVV.

The rearrangement joins TRBV27 to TRBJ2-4, with a possible D match to TRBD1 (6 bases). V lost 6 bases to trimming and J lost 4 bases, with 10 bases between them. The length of the CDR3 is 13 residues. Per germline, CDR1 MNHEY and CDR2 SMNVEV (reference sequence). The CDR3 protein is CASSATGKNIQYF. The CDR3 DNA sequence: TGTGCCAGCAGCGCGACAGGAAAAAACATTCAGTACTTC.

Remarks on this clone: At the DNA level, this CDR3 is encoded by other sequences in the same sample as well. The genes are TRBV11-2 and TRBJ2-7; D is unresolved. The ends were cut back, 6 bases at V and 3 bases at J, with 6 bases in the middle. The CDR3 contains 11 residues. CDR1 is SGHAT and CDR2 is FQNNGV in the germline V gene. The CDR3 is CASSQLYEQYF. CDR3 bases: TGTGCCAGCAGTCAACTCTACGAGCAGTACTTC.

V and J are TRBV7-9 and TRBJ2-7; 9 bases agree with TRBD1. Germline CDR1 SEHNR, CDR2 FQNEAQ (reference sequence). Losses at the gene ends were 1 base for V and 3 bases for J; bases not matched to a gene: 1. The CDR3 extends over 14 amino acids. DNA of the CDR3: TGTGCCAGCAGCTTAGTGGACAGGGGCTACGAGCAGTACTTC. It codes for CASSLVDRGYEQYF.

The gene calls are TRBV15 and TRBJ1-5; TRBD1 is a possible D gene (6 bases). The CDR3 has 18 residues. The V gene lost 1 base and the J gene lost 2 bases, with 18 bases spanning the gap. Germline CDR1 is LNHNV and CDR2 is YYDKDF (reference sequence). In nucleotides, the CDR3 is TGTGCCACCAGCAGAGGAGTCAGGGGCGTCGGGGGCAATCAGCCCCAGCATTTT. Translation: CATSRGVRGVGGNQPQHF. Variable domain in full (rest from reference TRBV15 and TRBJ1-5): DAMVIQNPRYQVTQFGKPVTLSCSQTLNHNVMYWYQQKSSQAPKLLFHYYDKDFNNEADTPDNFQSRRPNTSFCFLDIRSPGLGDTAMYLCATSRGVRGVGGNQPQHFGDGTRLSIL.

The chain has TRBV15 and TRBJ2-1, with TRBD1 as a possible D gene (6 bases). The CDR3 sequence is 14 residues long. V lost 1 base and J lost 7, with 11 bases in between. Germline V gene sequence: CDR1 LNHNV, CDR2 YYDKDF (reference sequence). CDR3 region: CATSRAGHANEQFF. The CDR3 bases are TGTGCCACCAGCAGAGCGGGACACGCAAATGAGCAGTTCTTC. Filled out from reference TRBV15 and TRBJ2-1, the complete variable domain reads DAMVIQNPRYQVTQFGKPVTLSCSQTLNHNVMYWYQQKSSQAPKLLFHYYDKDFNNEADTPDNFQSRRPNTSFCFLDIRSPGLGDTAMYLCATSRAGHANEQFFGPGTRLTVL.

Written as DNA, the CDR3 is TGTGCCAGTAGTGGGGGAGGGAATAGCAATCAGCCCCAGCATTTT. Its protein is CASSGGGNSNQPQHF. The V and J genes are TRBV19 and TRBJ1-5; D possibly corresponds to TRBD1 (5 bases). The germline V and J ends were trimmed by 5 bases and 0 bases, with 11 bases remaining between them. Germline values: CDR1 LNHDA, CDR2 SQIVND (reference sequence). This CDR3 has 15 amino acids.

The V call is TRBV2, the J call TRBJ1-3; D is perhaps TRBD1 (6 bases). Looked up from germline, CDR1 is SNHLY and CDR2 is FYNNEI. V was pared by 5 bases and J by 4 bases, with 9 bases between. There are 13 residues in the CDR3. The CDR3 is CASSQGWGNTIYF. The DNA for the CDR3 is TGTGCCAGCAGTCAGGGGTGGGGAAACACCATATATTTT.

J is TRBJ2-2 and V is TRBV7-2; 7 bases fit TRBD1. This CDR3 region has 13 residues. Per germline, CDR1 SGHTA and CDR2 FQGNSA. The V segment lost 3 bases and the J segment 5 bases; nucleotides outside the gene matches: 0. The CDR3 sequence: CASSLTGTGELFF. CDR3 in DNA: TGTGCCAGCAGCTTGACAGGGACCGGGGAGCTGTTTTTT.

This chain joins TRBV10-2 and TRBJ1-2; 10 bases line up with TRBD1. Germline CDR1 is WSHSY and CDR2 is SAAADI. The CDR3 runs 15 residues. V was clipped by 4 bases and J by 6 bases; unmatched bases: 8. Here the CDR3 reads CASSATGGQGHGYTF. For the CDR3, the DNA is TGCGCCAGCAGTGCGACAGGGGGACAGGGGCATGGCTACACCTTC.

This chain uses TRBV25-1 with TRBJ1-1; the D is unclear. Looked up from germline, CDR1 is MGHDK and CDR2 is SYGVNS. V was pared by 0 bases and J by 6 bases, with 11 bases between. The CDR3 contains 14 residues. The CDR3 is CASSEYELSAEAFF. CDR3 bases: TGTGCCAGCAGTGAATATGAGTTAAGTGCTGAAGCTTTCTTT.

The rearrangement uses TRBV5-1 and TRBJ1-1; no clear D. The CDR3 consists of 15 residues. V was clipped by 2 bases and J by 0 bases, with 11 bases between them. In germline, CDR1 is SGHRS, CDR2 YFSETQ. CDR3: CASSLEVSLNTEAFF. The CDR3 DNA reads TGCGCCAGCAGCTTAGAGGTCAGCTTGAACACTGAAGCTTTCTTT.

V usage is TRBV7-2 and J usage is TRBJ2-7; D possibly corresponds to TRBD2 (6 bases). V lost 1 base to trimming and J lost 2 bases, with 15 bases between them. The CDR3 consists of 16 residues. Germline values: CDR1 SGHTA, CDR2 FQGNSA. The DNA of the CDR3 is TGTGCCAGCAGCTTAGTGGGGGGACGCTTAACCTACGAGCAGTACTTC. The encoded protein is CASSLVGGRLTYEQYF.

The chain uses TRBV29-1 and TRBJ1-2, with 9 bases fitting TRBD1. The germline gives CDR1 SQVTM, CDR2 ANQGSEA. Trimming cost V 6 bases and J 2 bases; bases outside gene matches: 7. This CDR3 is built from 14 residues. As DNA, the CDR3 is TGCAGCGTCCAAGGACAGGGGAGAAACTATGGCTACACCTTC. It translates to CSVQGQGRNYGYTF. Complete variable domain (other parts from reference TRBV29-1 and TRBJ1-2): SAVISQKPSRDICQRGTSLTIQCQVDSQVTMMFWYRQQPGQSLTLIATANQGSEATYESGFVIDKFPISRPNLTFSTLTVSNMSPEDSSIYLCSVQGQGRNYGYTFGSGTRLTVV.

The CDR3 spells CSVGEQGGNQPQHF. The CDR3 region has the DNA TGCAGCGTTGGAGAACAGGGTGGCAATCAGCCCCAGCATTTT. This chain uses TRBV29-1 with TRBJ1-5, with D possibly matching TRBD1 (6 bases). The length of the CDR3 is 14 residues. The V end lost 4 bases, the J end lost 2 bases, and 12 bases lay between the germline ends. Germline V gives CDR1 SQVTM, CDR2 ANQGSEA.

V is TRBV5-4 and J is TRBJ2-5; 8 nucleotides match TRBD2. Germline V gene lookup returns CDR1 SGHNT and CDR2 YYREEE (reference sequence). J gave up 7 bases and V 4 bases, and 12 bases lay outside the gene matches. The CDR3 length is 15 residues. The CDR3 DNA reads as TGTGCCAGCAGCCCCCCCCGGGGGGGCGACGCGACCCAGTACTTC. Amino acids: CASSPPRGGDATQYF.

The chain combines TRBV27 with TRBJ1-5; D unclear. The CDR3 consists of 15 residues. V lost 5 bases and J lost 1, with 12 bases in between. CDR1 is MNHEY and CDR2 is SMNVEV in the germline V gene (reference sequence). CDR3 protein: CASSPNWGSNQPQHF. The CDR3 DNA is TGTGCCAGCAGTCCAAATTGGGGAAGCAATCAGCCCCAGCATTTT.

The rearrangement links TRBV7-9 to TRBJ1-2, with D tentatively TRBD1 (6 bases). Germline-derived CDR1 and CDR2 are SEHNR and FQNEAQ (reference sequence). There are 14 residues in the CDR3. Trimming shortened V by 5 bases and J by 2 bases, and 12 bases separated the two germline ends. In nucleotides, the CDR3 is TGTGCCAGCAGCCGTACAGGGTACAACTATGGCTACACCTTC. Translated, it gives CASSRTGYNYGYTF.

The rearrangement joins TRBV5-4 to TRBJ1-6, with D possibly being TRBD1 (5 bases). The germline CDR1 and CDR2 sequences are SGHNT and YYREEE (reference sequence). This CDR3 has 15 residues. The V gene lost 5 bases and the J gene lost 8 bases, with 17 bases spanning the gap. CDR3 sequence (DNA): TGTGCCAGCAGGCCACGTGAGGGGCGGGATTCACCCCTCCACTTT. As protein: CASRPREGRDSPLHF.

The chain couples TRBV4-1 to TRBJ2-1; maybe TRBD2 (5 bases). Deletions cut 4 bases from V and 5 bases from J, with 6 bases between. Germline V gives CDR1 MGHRA, CDR2 YSYEKL. This CDR3 spans 12 amino acids. As DNA, the CDR3 is TGCGCCAGCAGCCGACTACACAATGAGCAGTTCTTC. As protein: CASSRLHNEQFF.

The genes are TRBV7-3 and TRBJ2-5; D gene uncertain. V was shortened by 5 bases and J by 5 bases, with 12 bases between the two germline ends. The length of the CDR3 is 13 residues. In germline, CDR1 is SGHTA, CDR2 FQGTGA. The CDR3 protein is CASSTLGGETQYF. The CDR3 nucleotides are TGTGCCAGCAGCACCCTAGGTGGGGAGACCCAGTACTTC.

The rearrangement links TRBV5-1 to TRBJ2-3, with D hard to call. Germline CDR1 and CDR2: SGHRS and YFSETQ. V was clipped by 1 base and J by 2 bases, with 11 bases between them. CDR3 length: 15 amino acids. The CDR3, as DNA: TGCGCCAGCAGCTTGACCACAGCCTACACAGATACGCAGTATTTT. This sequence encodes CASSLTTAYTDTQYF.

This chain connects TRBV5-1 to TRBJ1-2; D possibly corresponds to TRBD1 (5 bases). The CDR3 is 16 residues long. CDR1 SGHRS and CDR2 YFSETQ come from the germline V gene. V dropped 4 bases and J dropped 6 bases, with 22 bases sitting between them. The CDR3 region has the DNA TGCGCCAGCAGCCCACCGATCCGGGGCCCGGGGAATGGCTACACCTTC. This translates into CASSPPIRGPGNGYTF.

The V and J genes are TRBV5-1 and TRBJ2-7; 7 bases are a match to TRBD2. The CDR3 consists of 15 residues. V dropped 1 base and J dropped 5; count of bases not matched to a gene: 9. From germline, CDR1 is SGHRS and CDR2 YFSETQ. CDR3 bases: TGCGCCAGCAGCTTGTCAGGGAGGGTGGGAGACGAGCAGTACTTC. Its translation is CASSLSGRVGDEQYF.